The T cell receptor beta chain under discussion was sequenced for a study of blood T cell repertoires in COVID-19 (dated by TCRdb to the early 2020s). For the study in its entirety: Samples from collaborators originated in the United States, Italy and Spain and spanned both the acute and convalescent phases of COVID-19. The prospective study material was composed of cDNA or gDNA derived from T cells, B-cell-depleted T cells, or PBMCs. The repertoires were made available in a free public database intended to serve as a resource for research on the immune response to SARS-CoV-2. The sample metadata nearly always contained a de-identified subject ID, COVID-19 status, age in years and sex. Where HLA class I and class II types were available, the types were taken from metadata supplied by the sample provider, not from assay-based typing. Subjects who had been exposed to COVID-19, were actively infected with it, or had recovered from it provided the deeply sampled blood TCRbeta repertoires that made up the dataset. The samples were drawn from the first 160 participants of the ongoing ImmuneRACE study and from about 1,200 subjects provided by 6 global collaborators.

The investigation overall reported the following: Clinical and demographic metadata were provided uncurated, with the amount varying by source and participant.

The immunoSEQ Assay, a bias-controlled multiplex PCR, was used to amplify TCRbeta CDR3 regions from genomic DNA. The paper's data handling went like this. The number of nucleated cells in each sample was estimated from the amplification of reference gene primers within the assay. To quantify the absolute abundance of each unique TCRbeta CDR3 rearrangement, sequence reads were collapsed and filtered. For each sample, productive Simpson clonality was calculated by taking the square root of Simpson's diversity index across productive rearrangements. TCRdb retrieved this table from immuneACCESS and kept in-frame rearrangements only. Not all clones are present; in checked studies, unresolved V genes account for under half, and no reason is known for the remainder. That table gives V, J and clone size, and the DNA gave D and trimming. Counted in this sample were 56,000 or so clones; 85% to 90% of them appeared once. The ten biggest clones cover 9.5% to 13% of the sample.

Whole blood was collected in K2EDTA tubes by collaborating institutions according to the institutions' own protocols. For TCRbeta analysis, collaborators shipped samples as frozen whole blood, isolated PBMCs, or DNA extracted from either of those sample types. Reading from cysteine to phenylalanine, the CDR3 counts 15 amino acids. The DNA shown is the 45-base CDR3, in frame from base 1. After removal of 7 bases from V and 0 bases from J, the junction retains 7 bases not matched to a gene. The germline V gene supplies CDR1 SGHRS and CDR2 YFSETQ. This clone was seen only once. Which antigen it targets is not known. Base qualities are missing; no much larger clone stands one base away.

This receptor was taken from a human donor in a cohort sampled during active COVID-19. Sequencing was done on a sample of peripheral blood. The chain employs TRBV5-1 and TRBJ1-3; TRBD1 agrees with 7 junctional bases. The CDR3 protein is CASRSTGDSGNTIYF. The DNA is as follows: TGCGCCAGCCGCTCCACAGGGGACTCTGGAAACACCATATATTTT.